This entry lists 18 T cell receptor beta chains sequenced from one sample in a study of T-cell reconstitution after alpha-beta-depleted transplantation in children. Unique molecular identifiers were incorporated during preparation of the TCRbeta library. In TCRdb, the PCR reads were re-called with MiXCR into one record per CDR3 protein. The data contain approximately 340,000 distinct CDR3 sequences, 9% to 12% of them singletons. Here the sequenced sample was PBMCs from the stem cell graft donor, taken from the stem cell graft. The receptor set was obtained from a human donor who donated a stem cell graft to a child with acute lymphoblastic leukemia.

This clonotype has only a few counts. The chain uses TRBV12-2 and TRBJ2-7. TRBV12-2 is shown as a pseudogene. The CDR3 extends over 16 amino acids. CDR3 sequence (DNA): TGTGCAAGTCGCTTAGGGAGCTGGGGTCGAACTTACGAGCAGTACTTC. As protein: CASRLGSWGRTYEQYF.

For the CDR3, the DNA is TGTGCCAGCAGTTTCTGGGGGAACACCATATATTTT. It translates to CASSFWGNTIYF. The chain employs TRBV12-3 or TRBV12-4 and TRBJ1-3; D is perhaps TRBD1 (5 bases). CDR3 length: 12 amino acids. Trimming took 3 bases from V and 7 from J, leaving 7 bases between them.

The chain couples TRBV30 to TRBJ2-7, with 11 positions matching TRBD1. In germline, CDR1 is GTSNPN, CDR2 SVGIG (reference sequence). The CDR3 has 14 residues. The V segment lost 1 base and the J segment 5 bases; nucleotides outside the gene matches: 4. Written as DNA, the CDR3 is TGTGCCTGGAGTGCGGGACAGGGGGACGACGAGCAGTACTTC. Its protein product is CAWSAGQGDDEQYF.

This clonotype has more than one count but fewer than ten. This chain joins TRBV29-1 and TRBJ1-3, with D possibly matching TRBD1 (6 bases). Germline assignment: CDR1 SQVTM and CDR2 ANQGSEA. Trimming took off 5 bases at V and 4 bases at J, with 12 bases between the two ends. CDR3 length: 13 amino acids. In nucleotides, the CDR3 is TGCAGCGTTCTTGCAGGGGCGGGAAACACCATATATTTT. Translating gives CSVLAGAGNTIYF.

The rearrangement links TRBV29-1 to TRBJ2-7; a possible D gene is TRBD1 (5 bases). CDR1 is SQVTM, CDR2 ANQGSEA, per germline. The CDR3 totals 14 residues. Trimming left V 7 bases short and J 6 bases short, with 22 bases between. The CDR3, as DNA: TGCAGCGCTAGGGGCCTGTCAGGGCCTTCCGAGCAGTACTTC. Translating it yields CSARGLSGPSEQYF.

This clonotype was seen at least ten times. The chain joins TRBV20-1 to TRBJ1-6; D perhaps matches TRBD1 (5 bases). V shed 7 bases and J shed 5 bases, with 12 bases lying between them. The V gene's germline CDR1 is DFQATT and CDR2 SNEGSKA (reference sequence). The CDR3 extends over 13 amino acids. For the CDR3, the DNA is TGCAGTGTTGCCGGGACGGATAATTCACCCCTCCACTTT. Its translation: CSVAGTDNSPLHF.

The genes are TRBV12-3 or TRBV12-4 and TRBJ2-3; TRBD1 or TRBD2 may be the D gene (5 bases each). CDR3 length: 16 amino acids. The V end was cut by 3 bases, the J end by 6 bases, with 19 bases between. As DNA, the CDR3 is TGTGCCAGCAGTTTTACGGGGTCCATCTGGGGGGATACGCAGTATTTT. Its translation: CASSFTGSIWGDTQYF.

This clonotype was seen many times. The chain links TRBV28 to TRBJ2-7, with TRBD2 matching 9 bases. CDR1 and CDR2 (germline): MDHEN, SYDVKM. With 5 bases clipped from V and 4 bases from J, the junction kept 18 bases outside the gene matches. The CDR3 covers 18 residues. This CDR3 reads CASSRLLRLAGAAYEQYF. The DNA of the CDR3 is TGTGCCAGCAGTCGACTATTGAGATTAGCGGGAGCGGCATACGAGCAGTACTTC. Full variable domain (missing parts from reference TRBV28 and TRBJ2-7): DVKVTQSSRYLVKRTGEKVFLECVQDMDHENMFWYRQDPGLGLRLIYFSYDVKMKEKGDIPEGYSVSREKKERFSLILESASTNQTSMYLCASSRLLRLAGAAYEQYFGPGTRLTVT.

This clonotype has more than one count but fewer than ten. CDR3 sequence reads: CASSHPSGELFF. In nucleotides, the CDR3 is TGCGCCAGCAGCCATCCCAGCGGGGAGCTGTTTTTT. The chain links TRBV4-1 to TRBJ2-2; D remains ambiguous. This CDR3 comprises 12 residues. CDR1 is MGHRA and CDR2 is YSYEKL in the germline V gene. Trimming pared 3 bases from V and 7 bases from J, leaving 6 bases between.

This clonotype was recorded many times. The V gene is TRBV7-2, the J gene TRBJ2-3, with 8 bases fitting TRBD2. CDR1 SGHTA and CDR2 FQGNSA come from the germline V gene. The CDR3 has 15 residues. J lost 2 bases, V lost 5 bases, and 6 bases had no gene match. The CDR3 nucleotides read TGTGCCAGCAGCCCAGAGCGGGAGCCCACAGATACGCAGTATTTT. This sequence encodes CASSPEREPTDTQYF.

V gene TRBV7-2 combines with J gene TRBJ2-1, with D possibly TRBD1 on 9 matching bases. Looked up from germline, CDR1 is SGHTA and CDR2 is FQGNSA. The CDR3 covers 20 residues. V dropped 0 bases and J dropped 8 bases, with 29 bases sitting between them. CDR3 DNA sequence: TGTGCCAGCAGCTTAGCCGGGACAGGGACTAGTCCCGCCCTAGCCCATGAGCAGTTCTTC. Its translation: CASSLAGTGTSPALAHEQFF.

Ten or more counts support this clonotype. The chain couples TRBV12-3 or TRBV12-4 to TRBJ2-7; unclear D gene. This CDR3 region has 11 residues. Between the trimmed V and J ends, which lost 1 base and 7 bases, there was a span of 5 bases. CDR3 protein: CASSLEREQYF. CDR3 bases: TGTGCCAGCAGTTTAGAGAGGGAGCAGTACTTC.

Only a few counts were recorded for this clonotype. CDR3 nucleotides: TGTGCCAGCAGCGCCCTCTCTGTGGGGACCCAGTACTTC. Its protein is CASSALSVGTQYF. The chain is built from TRBV5-6 and TRBJ2-5; D is unresolved. Germline CDR1 is SGHDT and CDR2 is YYEEEE. This CDR3 contains 13 residues. Trimming pared 4 bases from V and 7 bases from J, leaving 14 bases between.

This clonotype showed up just a few times. The chain joins TRBV27 to TRBJ1-2; D might be TRBD1 (5 bases). This CDR3 is 13 amino acids long. V lost 6 bases and J 5 bases, leaving 13 bases between the germline ends. CDR1 is MNHEY, CDR2 SMNVEV, per germline (reference sequence). CDR3 protein: CASSQHWGYGYTF. The CDR3 coding sequence is TGTGCCAGCAGCCAACACTGGGGGTATGGCTACACCTTC.

V is TRBV28 and J is TRBJ2-3, with TRBD2 matching 8 bases. Germline assignment: CDR1 MDHEN and CDR2 SYDVKM. V was pared by 1 base and J by 3 bases, with 0 bases of the junction left unmatched. This CDR3 spans 14 amino acids. The chain's CDR3 is CASSLLAGTDTQYF. The DNA of the CDR3 is TGTGCCAGCAGTTTATTAGCGGGAACAGATACGCAGTATTTT.

This clonotype was found a few times. The chain employs TRBV7-9 and TRBJ2-7, with D possibly being TRBD1 or TRBD2 (5 bases each). Germline V lookup: CDR1 SEHNR, CDR2 FQNEAQ (reference sequence). The CDR3 runs 15 residues. V was cut by 4 bases and J by 0 bases, with 13 bases left in between. In DNA, the CDR3 is TGTGCCAGCAGCTCACTGTCAGGGAGCTCCTACGAGCAGTACTTC. This gives the protein CASSSLSGSSYEQYF.

This clonotype was detected a few times. The chain recombines TRBV3-1 with TRBJ2-7, with TRBD2 as a possible D gene (6 bases). Deletions cut 4 bases from V and 2 bases from J, with 12 bases between. In germline, CDR1 is LGHDT, CDR2 YNNKEL (reference sequence). The CDR3 contains 14 residues. CDR3 region: CASSRDLTTYEQYF. Written as DNA, the CDR3 is TGTGCCAGCAGCCGGGACTTGACGACCTACGAGCAGTACTTC.

This clonotype was detected only a few times. The chain employs TRBV5-1 and TRBJ2-7; D remains unclear. The CDR3 length is 14 residues. V lost 4 bases and J lost 0, with 11 bases in between. The germline V gene has CDR1 SGHRS and CDR2 YFSETQ. The CDR3 nucleotides read TGCGCCAGCAGCCCGTCCGGGTTCTCCTACGAGCAGTACTTC. Its translation: CASSPSGFSYEQYF.